The 21 T cell receptor beta chains in this list originate from one sample, sequenced in a study of cytomegalovirus exposure and HLA in healthy donors. Primers included in the PCR were 60 Vbeta and 13 Jbeta primers. Profiled with immunoSEQ multiplex PCR; TCRdb holds only in-frame clones, not every one. The sample shows a few hundred thousand clones, about 80% of them seen only once. Material: PBMCs. These TCRs come from a girl aged 2-10 years in good health and CMV-seronegative.

The chain carries TRBV6-5 and TRBJ2-1; 9 bases match TRBD1. Germline CDR1 and CDR2: MNHEY and SVGAGI. The CDR3 sequence is 15 residues long. The V segment lost 5 bases and the J segment 3 bases; nucleotides outside the gene matches: 5. CDR3 amino acids: CASSPGTGYYNEQFF. DNA for the CDR3: TGTGCCAGCAGTCCCGGGACAGGGTACTACAATGAGCAGTTCTTC.

V is TRBV2 and J is TRBJ1-2; TRBD1 matches at 7 bases. CDR1 is SNHLY and CDR2 is FYNNEI in the germline V gene. V shed 10 bases, J shed 3 bases, and the junction held 5 bases outside the gene matches. The CDR3 is 12 amino acids. CDR3 sequence: CAIPTGYYGYTF. DNA of the CDR3: TGTGCCATCCCGACAGGGTACTATGGCTACACCTTC.

A few counts support this clone. This chain links TRBV9 with TRBJ1-5, with D unresolved. CDR3 length: 14 amino acids. In germline, CDR1 is SGDLS, CDR2 YYNGEE. The germline V and J ends were trimmed by 6 bases and 3 bases, with 13 bases remaining between them. CDR3 sequence: CASNAGDNNQPQHF. Here the CDR3 DNA reads TGTGCCAGCAATGCCGGGGATAACAATCAGCCCCAGCATTTT.

The chain combines TRBV2 with TRBJ2-3; 7 positions match TRBD1. The CDR3 is made up of 14 amino acids. CDR1 and CDR2 from the germline V gene are SNHLY and FYNNEI. The V segment lost 7 bases and the J segment 3 bases; nucleotides outside the gene matches: 7. The CDR3 region is CASKDGTDTDTQYF. Written as DNA, the CDR3 is TGTGCCAGCAAGGATGGGACAGATACAGATACGCAGTATTTT. The full variable domain, rest sourced from reference TRBV2 and TRBJ2-3, is EPEVTQTPSHQVTQMGQEVILRCVPISNHLYFYWYRQILGQKVEFLVSFYNNEISEKSEIFDDQFSVERPDGSNFTLKIRSTKLEDSAMYFCASKDGTDTDTQYFGPGTRLTVL.

The genes are TRBV18 and TRBJ2-7, with 11 bases fitting TRBD2. Germline V gene data show CDR1 as KGHSH and CDR2 as LQKENI. The J segment lost 7 bases and the V segment lost 3 bases, leaving 17 bases of the junction unmatched. This CDR3 is built from 18 residues. The CDR3 DNA reads as TGTGCCAGCTCACCCCGCGCTAGCGGGGGGACGAGCTATGGGGAGCAGTACTTC. This codes for CASSPRASGGTSYGEQYF.

J is TRBJ2-1 and V is TRBV5-6, with TRBD2 matching 11 bases. Germline V CDR1 and CDR2: SGHDT, YYEEEE. The V and J ends lost 2 bases and 8 bases, in that order; junction bases with no gene match: 9. The CDR3 extends over 16 amino acids. DNA for the CDR3: TGTGCCAGCAGCTTCTTATTTAGCGGGAGGGCCCATGAGCAGTTCTTC. This sequence encodes CASSFLFSGRAHEQFF. The full variable domain, in which reference TRBV5-6 and TRBJ2-1 provide the parts outside the CDR3, is DAGVTQSPTHLIKTRGQQVTLRCSPKSGHDTVSWYQQALGQGPQFIFQYYEEEERQRGNFPDRFSGHQFPNYSSELNVNALLLGDSALYLCASSFLFSGRAHEQFFGPGTRLTVL.

The gene calls are TRBV10-3 and TRBJ2-3; 11 bases line up with TRBD2. The CDR3 contains 15 residues. V lost 5 bases, J lost 2 bases, and 3 bases stayed unmatched. CDR1 and CDR2 from the germline V gene are ENHRY and SYGVKD. The CDR3 here is CAISIAGGLTDTQYF. CDR3 bases: TGTGCCATCAGTATAGCGGGAGGGCTCACAGATACGCAGTATTTT.

This clone was observed a few times. CDR3 nucleotides: TGCGCCAGCAGCTTGGCTCAAAATACAGGGGTTAGATATGGCTACACCTTC. Protein: CASSLAQNTGVRYGYTF. The chain carries TRBV5-1 and TRBJ1-2, with 7 bases aligning to TRBD1. Germline trimming cut 0 bases from V and 5 bases from J; bases unmatched to any gene: 13. CDR3 length: 17 residues. In germline, CDR1 is SGHRS, CDR2 YFSETQ.

V usage is TRBV7-9 and J usage is TRBJ2-7; D gene ambiguous. CDR3 length equals 15 residues. Germline assignment: CDR1 SEHNR and CDR2 FQNEAQ (reference sequence). Trimming stripped 5 bases from V and 2 bases from J, with 16 bases between. CDR3 sequence reads: CASSPFWALTYEQYF. The CDR3 nucleotides read TGTGCCAGCAGCCCCTTTTGGGCACTCACCTACGAGCAGTACTTC.

Only one count was recorded for this clone. The CDR3: CASSLGQTVYEQYF. The CDR3, as DNA: TGTGCCAGCAGCTTGGGACAGACGGTCTACGAGCAGTACTTC. The gene calls are TRBV5-6 and TRBJ2-7, with TRBD1 as a possible D gene (5 bases). The germline V gene encodes CDR1 SGHDT and CDR2 YYEEEE. Trimming shortened V by 0 bases and J by 3 bases, and 10 bases separated the two germline ends. The CDR3 has 14 residues.

The chain combines TRBV28 with TRBJ2-5; no firm D call. The germline CDR1 and CDR2 sequences are MDHEN and SYDVKM. The germline V and J ends were trimmed by 3 bases and 5 bases, with 19 bases remaining between them. The CDR3 has 16 amino acids. As DNA, the CDR3 is TGTGCCAGCAGTTTTTACTTAATTCCCCACCGGGAGACCCAGTACTTC. Its protein is CASSFYLIPHRETQYF.

CDR3 region: CASSLSNMNTEAFF. CDR3 sequence (DNA): TGTGCCAGCAGCTTATCCAACATGAACACTGAAGCTTTCTTT. V is TRBV7-2 and J is TRBJ1-1, with no clear D. CDR1 SGHTA and CDR2 FQGNSA come from the germline V gene. The CDR3 length is 14 residues. V was trimmed by 2 bases and J by 0 bases, leaving 7 bases between them.

The V and J genes are TRBV5-1 and TRBJ2-7; 15 bases match TRBD2. The trim removed 2 bases at V and 0 bases at J, leaving 6 bases unmatched. Germline V gene sequence: CDR1 SGHRS, CDR2 YFSETQ. The length of the CDR3 is 18 residues. The CDR3 bases are TGCGCCAGCAGCTTTGGGACTAGCGGGAGGTCTAGCTCCTACGAGCAGTACTTC. Protein: CASSFGTSGRSSSYEQYF.

The gene calls are TRBV28 and TRBJ2-4; D possibly corresponds to TRBD2 (6 bases). The CDR3 has 13 residues. Germline assignment: CDR1 MDHEN and CDR2 SYDVKM. V lost 6 bases to trimming and J lost 1 base, with 7 bases between them. CDR3 in amino acids: CASREGAKNIQYF. The CDR3 nucleotides are TGTGCCAGCAGGGAGGGGGCCAAAAACATTCAGTACTTC.

The CDR3 reads CASSLYGTGSSGANVLTF. The DNA for the CDR3 is TGTGCCAGCAGCTTATATGGGACAGGAAGCTCTGGGGCCAACGTCCTGACTTTC. The V and J genes are TRBV7-2 and TRBJ2-6, with 8 bases matching TRBD1. The CDR3 is 18 amino acids. Germline assignment: CDR1 SGHTA and CDR2 FQGNSA. The V gene end was trimmed by 2 bases and the J gene end by 0 bases; junction bases not matched to a gene: 6.

The rearrangement uses TRBV29-1 and TRBJ2-3; 15 bases are a match to TRBD2. The CDR3 runs to 15 residues. Germline V gene sequence: CDR1 SQVTM, CDR2 ANQGSEA. Trimming at V came to 4 bases and at J to 1 base, leaving 0 bases not matched to a gene. The CDR3 DNA is TGCAGCGTTGGGACTAGCGGGGGGGGCACAGATACGCAGTATTTT. It translates to CSVGTSGGGTDTQYF.

This chain joins TRBV2 and TRBJ2-1; no clear D gene. This CDR3 region has 14 residues. Trimming took 4 bases from V and 1 from J, leaving 8 bases between them. Per germline, CDR1 SNHLY and CDR2 FYNNEI. The CDR3 loop reads CASSVALSYNEQFF. CDR3 sequence (DNA): TGTGCCAGCAGTGTTGCGCTTTCCTACAATGAGCAGTTCTTC.

The V and J genes are TRBV6-4 and TRBJ2-1; 9 bases are a match to TRBD2. The germline gives CDR1 MRHNA, CDR2 SNTAGT. This CDR3 has 15 residues. After removal of 2 bases from V and 6 bases from J, the junction contained 5 bases not matched to a gene. The DNA of the CDR3 is TGTGCCAGCAGTGACGAGGCGGGAGGGGTCAATGAGCAGTTCTTC. Translation gives CASSDEAGGVNEQFF.

This chain uses TRBV30 with TRBJ2-3; possibly TRBD1 for D (6 bases). The germline V gene has CDR1 GTSNPN and CDR2 SVGIG (reference sequence). This CDR3 has 17 residues. The V end lost 2 bases, the J end lost 2 bases, and 20 bases lay between the germline ends. This CDR3 is CAWSPIRRGSYTDTQYF. CDR3 DNA: TGTGCCTGGAGTCCAATCCGTAGGGGGTCCTACACAGATACGCAGTATTTT.

Details on this clone: The junction does not match germline at one end; this may be a read error. The chain has TRBV7-9 and TRBJ1-3; TRBD1 is a possible D gene (5 bases). The CDR3 is 19 amino acids. CDR1 and CDR2 (germline): SEHNR, FQNEAQ (reference sequence). The CDR3 spells CSSSRPGFDPTQYRNTIYF. The CDR3 DNA reads TGTTCCAGCAGTAGACCAGGGTTTGATCCTACACAATACCGAAACACCATATATTTT.

The genes are TRBV7-2 and TRBJ2-3; D is perhaps TRBD2 (6 bases). The CDR3 is 12 residues long. Germline V gives CDR1 SGHTA, CDR2 FQGNSA. Deletions cut 1 base from V and 15 bases from J, with 14 bases between. The CDR3 DNA follows: TGTGCCAGCAGCTTAGGCGTTGGCGGGGTCTATTTT. Encoded protein: CASSLGVGGVYF.